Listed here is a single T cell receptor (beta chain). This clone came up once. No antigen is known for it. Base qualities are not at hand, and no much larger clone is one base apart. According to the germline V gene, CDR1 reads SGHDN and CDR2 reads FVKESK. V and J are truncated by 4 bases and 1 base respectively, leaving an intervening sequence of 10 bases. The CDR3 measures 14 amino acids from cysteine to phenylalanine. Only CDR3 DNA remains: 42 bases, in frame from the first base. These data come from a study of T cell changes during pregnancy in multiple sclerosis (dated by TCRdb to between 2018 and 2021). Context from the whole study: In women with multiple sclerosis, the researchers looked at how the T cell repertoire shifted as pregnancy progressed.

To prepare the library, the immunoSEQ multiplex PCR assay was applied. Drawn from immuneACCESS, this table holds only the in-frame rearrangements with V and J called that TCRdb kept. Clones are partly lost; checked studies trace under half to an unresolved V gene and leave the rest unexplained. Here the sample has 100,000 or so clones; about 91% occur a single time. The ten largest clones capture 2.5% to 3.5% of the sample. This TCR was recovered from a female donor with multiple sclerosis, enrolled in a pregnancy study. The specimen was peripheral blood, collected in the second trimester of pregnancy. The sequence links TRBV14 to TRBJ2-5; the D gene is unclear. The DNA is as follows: TGTGCCAGCAGCCCCCAGGCTTTCCAAGAGACCCAGTACTTC. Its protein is CASSPQAFQETQYF.